This T cell receptor beta chain appears in the sequencing data of a study of T cell repertoires in aging, cancer and after chemotherapy. Losses at the gene ends were 2 bases for V and 3 bases for J; bases not matched to a gene: 4. The CDR3 length is 14 residues. CDR1 is MNHEY and CDR2 is SVGAGI in the germline V gene. The template was genomic DNA from peripheral blood, not RNA. Whole-study results and caveats: Untreated cancer patients had significantly lower blood TCR diversity than age-matched healthy donors.

TRB rearrangements spanning V, D and J were amplified using mixed TRB-A/B primers. Via MiXCR, TCRdb re-called the multiplex PCR reads, giving one row per CDR3 protein. In the table there are about 1,200 distinct CDR3 sequences, roughly 24% of which are singletons. This clonotype was counted a few times. Its cognate antigen is unknown. The sequence came from a human donor with a blood cancer. The sample comprised blood. The chain links TRBV6-5 to TRBJ2-7, with 7 positions matching TRBD2. In DNA form, the CDR3 reads TGTGCCAGCAGTTACGGTGGCGGGGGCTACGAGCAGTACTTC. This encodes CASSYGGGGYEQYF.